This TCR beta chain was identified in a study of CD8 T cells in ankylosing spondylitis. Overall study findings and caveats: Ankylosing spondylitis blood appeared to carry a characteristic TCR beta motif of 7 or 8 highly homologous variants.

After removal of 0 bases from V and 3 bases from J, the junction contained 5 bases not matched to a gene. This CDR3 has 15 residues. Germline CDR1 LGHNA, CDR2 YSLEER. TCRdb itself ran the 5' RACE reads through MiXCR, one entry per CDR3 protein. The table lists some 330,000 distinct CDR3 sequences, 8% of them singletons. For this clonotype: Its matching antigen is unknown.

The sequence derives from a male donor with ankylosing spondylitis. The chain has TRBV4-3 and TRBJ2-7, with 7 bases fitting TRBD1. Sequenced input: blood, either unsorted or a sorted T cell fraction (not recorded which). CDR3 sequence (DNA): TGCGCCAGCAGCCAAGATTCCAGGGGGATCTACGAGCAGTACTTC. It encodes CASSQDSRGIYEQYF.